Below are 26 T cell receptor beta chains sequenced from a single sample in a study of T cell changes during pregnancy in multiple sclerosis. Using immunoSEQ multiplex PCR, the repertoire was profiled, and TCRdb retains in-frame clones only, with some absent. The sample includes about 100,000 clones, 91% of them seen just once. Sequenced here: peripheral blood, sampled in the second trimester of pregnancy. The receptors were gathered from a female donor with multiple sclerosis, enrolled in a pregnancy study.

The CDR3 DNA sequence: TGTGCCAGCAGAGAGACAGGAAACCAGCATTTT. Its protein product is CASRETGNQHF. The rearrangement joins TRBV2 to TRBJ1-5; tentative D call: TRBD1 (6 bases). The CDR3 has 11 amino acids. Trimming cost V 6 bases and J 12 bases, with 12 bases left between them. Germline V gene lookup returns CDR1 SNHLY and CDR2 FYNNEI.

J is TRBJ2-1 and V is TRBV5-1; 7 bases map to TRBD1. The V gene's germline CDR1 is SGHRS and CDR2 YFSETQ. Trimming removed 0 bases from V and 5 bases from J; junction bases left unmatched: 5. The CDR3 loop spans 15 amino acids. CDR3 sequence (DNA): TGCGCCAGCAGCTTGGAATGGACAGGAAACAATGAGCAGTTCTTC. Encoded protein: CASSLEWTGNNEQFF.

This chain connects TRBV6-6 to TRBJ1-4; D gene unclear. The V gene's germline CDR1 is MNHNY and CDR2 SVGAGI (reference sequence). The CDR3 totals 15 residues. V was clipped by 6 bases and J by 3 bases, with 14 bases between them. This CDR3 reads CASSPSTRANEKLFF. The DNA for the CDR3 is TGTGCCAGCAGCCCCTCAACACGGGCTAATGAAAAACTGTTTTTT.

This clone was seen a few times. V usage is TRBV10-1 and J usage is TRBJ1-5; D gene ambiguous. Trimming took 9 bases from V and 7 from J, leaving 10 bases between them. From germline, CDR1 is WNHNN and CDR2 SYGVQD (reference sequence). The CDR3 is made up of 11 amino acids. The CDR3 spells CASSGRQPQHF. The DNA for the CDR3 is TGCGCCAGTAGCGGACGGCAGCCCCAGCATTTT.

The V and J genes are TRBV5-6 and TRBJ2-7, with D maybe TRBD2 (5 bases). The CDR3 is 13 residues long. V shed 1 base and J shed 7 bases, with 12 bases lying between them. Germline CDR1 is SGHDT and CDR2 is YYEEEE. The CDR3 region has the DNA TGTGCCAGCAGCTTGACTAGAGTGGGGGAGCAGTACTTC. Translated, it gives CASSLTRVGEQYF. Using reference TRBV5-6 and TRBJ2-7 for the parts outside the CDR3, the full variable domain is DAGVTQSPTHLIKTRGQQVTLRCSPKSGHDTVSWYQQALGQGPQFIFQYYEEEERQRGNFPDRFSGHQFPNYSSELNVNALLLGDSALYLCASSLTRVGEQYFGPGTRLTVT.

Here the CDR3 DNA reads TGTGCCAGCAGGCGAGGAGGGACAGGGGCCGAGCAGTACTTC. Its translation: CASRRGGTGAEQYF. The V call is TRBV28, the J call TRBJ2-7, with TRBD1 matching 10 bases. CDR3 length: 14 residues. Trimming took 6 bases from V and 6 from J; bases not matched to a gene: 8. Germline assignment: CDR1 MDHEN and CDR2 SYDVKM. Full variable domain (rest looked up from reference TRBV28 and TRBJ2-7): DVKVTQSSRYLVKRTGEKVFLECVQDMDHENMFWYRQDPGLGLRLIYFSYDVKMKEKGDIPEGYSVSREKKERFSLILESASTNQTSMYLCASRRGGTGAEQYFGPGTRLTVT.

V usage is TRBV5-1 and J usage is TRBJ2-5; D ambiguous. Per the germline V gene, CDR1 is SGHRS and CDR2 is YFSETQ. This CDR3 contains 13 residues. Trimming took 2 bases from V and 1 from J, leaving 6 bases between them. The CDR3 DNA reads TGCGCCAGCAGCTTCCACTTCCAAGAGACCCAGTACTTC. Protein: CASSFHFQETQYF.

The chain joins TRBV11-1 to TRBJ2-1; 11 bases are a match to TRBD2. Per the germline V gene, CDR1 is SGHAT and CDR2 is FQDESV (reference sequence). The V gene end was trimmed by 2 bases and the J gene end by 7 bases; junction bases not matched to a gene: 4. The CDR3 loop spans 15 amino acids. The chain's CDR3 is CASSLLAGGGNEQFF. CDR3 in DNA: TGTGCCAGCAGCTTACTAGCGGGAGGAGGTAATGAGCAGTTCTTC.

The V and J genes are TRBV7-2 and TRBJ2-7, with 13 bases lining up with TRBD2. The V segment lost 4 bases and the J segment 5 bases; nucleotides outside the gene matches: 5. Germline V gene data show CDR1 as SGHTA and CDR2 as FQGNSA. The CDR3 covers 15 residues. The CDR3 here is CASSSGLAGAHEQYF. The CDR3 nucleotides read TGTGCCAGCAGCTCCGGACTAGCGGGAGCGCACGAGCAGTACTTC.

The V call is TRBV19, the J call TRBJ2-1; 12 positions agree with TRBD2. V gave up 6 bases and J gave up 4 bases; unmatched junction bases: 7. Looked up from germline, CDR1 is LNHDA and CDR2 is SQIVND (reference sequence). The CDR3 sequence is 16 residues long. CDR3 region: CASRLLAGGGYNEQFF. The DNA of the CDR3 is TGTGCCAGTAGGCTACTAGCGGGGGGTGGGTACAATGAGCAGTTCTTC.

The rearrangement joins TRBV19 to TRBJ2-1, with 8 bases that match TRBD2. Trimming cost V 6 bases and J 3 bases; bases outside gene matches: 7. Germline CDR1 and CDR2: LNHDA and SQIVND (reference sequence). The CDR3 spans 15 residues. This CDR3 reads CASSPAGAVYNEQFF. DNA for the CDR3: TGTGCCAGTAGCCCAGCGGGAGCGGTCTACAATGAGCAGTTCTTC.

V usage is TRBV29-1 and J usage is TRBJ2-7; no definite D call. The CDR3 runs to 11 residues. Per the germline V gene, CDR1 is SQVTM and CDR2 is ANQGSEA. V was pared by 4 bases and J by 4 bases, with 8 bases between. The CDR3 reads CSVVFPYEQYF. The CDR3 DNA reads TGCAGCGTTGTTTTTCCGTACGAGCAGTACTTC.

CDR3 nucleotide sequence: TGTGCCAGTAGTATCTTCGGTGGAGGGAGCACTGAAGCTTTCTTT. Protein product: CASSIFGGGSTEAFF. The chain is built from TRBV19 and TRBJ1-1; D not resolved. V shed 3 bases and J shed 4 bases, with 15 bases lying between them. The CDR3 is made up of 15 amino acids. CDR1 LNHDA and CDR2 SQIVND come from the germline V gene (reference sequence).

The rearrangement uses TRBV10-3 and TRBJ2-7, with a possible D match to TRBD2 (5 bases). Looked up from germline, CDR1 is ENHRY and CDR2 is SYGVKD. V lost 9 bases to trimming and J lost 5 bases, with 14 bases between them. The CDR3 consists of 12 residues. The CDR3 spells CAIGPRGDEQYF. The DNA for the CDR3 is TGTGCCATTGGGCCCCGGGGAGACGAGCAGTACTTC.

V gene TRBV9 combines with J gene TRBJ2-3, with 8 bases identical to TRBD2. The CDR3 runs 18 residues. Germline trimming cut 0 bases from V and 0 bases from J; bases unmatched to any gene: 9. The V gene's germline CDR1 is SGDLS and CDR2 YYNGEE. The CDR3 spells CASSVVASGPTSTDTQYF. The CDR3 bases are TGTGCCAGCAGCGTAGTGGCTAGCGGGCCTACTAGCACAGATACGCAGTATTTT.

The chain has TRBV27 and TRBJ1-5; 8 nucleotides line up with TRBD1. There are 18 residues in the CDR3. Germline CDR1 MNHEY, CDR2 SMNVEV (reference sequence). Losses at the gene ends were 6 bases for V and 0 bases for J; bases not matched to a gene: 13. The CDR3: CASRPGTGGHYSNQPQHF. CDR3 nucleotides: TGTGCCAGCAGACCTGGGACAGGAGGTCACTATAGCAATCAGCCCCAGCATTTT.

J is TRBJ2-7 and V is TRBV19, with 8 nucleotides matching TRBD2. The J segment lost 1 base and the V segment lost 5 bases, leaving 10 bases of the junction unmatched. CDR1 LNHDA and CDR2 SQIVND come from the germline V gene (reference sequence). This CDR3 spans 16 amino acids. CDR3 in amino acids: CASSQNIAGWSYEQYF. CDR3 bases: TGTGCCAGTAGTCAGAACATAGCGGGGTGGTCCTACGAGCAGTACTTC.

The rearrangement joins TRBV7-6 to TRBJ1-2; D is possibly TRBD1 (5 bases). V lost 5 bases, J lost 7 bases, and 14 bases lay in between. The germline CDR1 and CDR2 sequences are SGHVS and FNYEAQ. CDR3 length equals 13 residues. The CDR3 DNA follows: TGTGCCAGCAGCCTTCCGGGGGGGACTGGCTACACCTTC. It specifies CASSLPGGTGYTF.

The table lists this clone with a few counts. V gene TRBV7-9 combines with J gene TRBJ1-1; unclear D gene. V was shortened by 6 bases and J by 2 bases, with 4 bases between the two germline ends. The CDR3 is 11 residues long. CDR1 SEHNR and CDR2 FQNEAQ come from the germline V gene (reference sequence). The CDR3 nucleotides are TGTGCCAGCAGACAAAACACTGAAGCTTTCTTT. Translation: CASRQNTEAFF.

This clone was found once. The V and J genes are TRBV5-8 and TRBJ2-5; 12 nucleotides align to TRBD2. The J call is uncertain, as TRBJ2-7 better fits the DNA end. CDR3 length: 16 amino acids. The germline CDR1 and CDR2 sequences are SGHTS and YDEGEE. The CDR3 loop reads CASSLDASGRAYEQYF. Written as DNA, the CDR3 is TGTGCCAGCAGCTTGGATGCTAGCGGGAGGGCCTACGAGCAGTACTTC.

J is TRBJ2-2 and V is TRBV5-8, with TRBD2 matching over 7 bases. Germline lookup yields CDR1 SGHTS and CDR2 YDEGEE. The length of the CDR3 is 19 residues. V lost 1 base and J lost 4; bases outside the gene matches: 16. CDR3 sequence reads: CASSLQRRQGLRATGELFF. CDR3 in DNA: TGTGCCAGCAGCTTGCAGAGGCGGCAGGGACTAAGGGCCACCGGGGAGCTGTTTTTT. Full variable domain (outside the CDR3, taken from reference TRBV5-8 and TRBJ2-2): EAGVTQSPTHLIKTRGQQATLRCSPISGHTSVYWYQQALGLGLQFLLWYDEGEERNRGNFPPRFSGRQFPNYSSELNVNALELEDSALYLCASSLQRRQGLRATGELFFGEGSRLTVL.

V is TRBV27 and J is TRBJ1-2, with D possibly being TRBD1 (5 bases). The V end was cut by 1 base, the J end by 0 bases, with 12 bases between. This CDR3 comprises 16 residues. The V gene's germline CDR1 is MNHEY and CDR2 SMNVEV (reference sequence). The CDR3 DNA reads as TGTGCCAGCAGTTTATTCCCAGGGAACACTAACTATGGCTACACCTTC. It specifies CASSLFPGNTNYGYTF.

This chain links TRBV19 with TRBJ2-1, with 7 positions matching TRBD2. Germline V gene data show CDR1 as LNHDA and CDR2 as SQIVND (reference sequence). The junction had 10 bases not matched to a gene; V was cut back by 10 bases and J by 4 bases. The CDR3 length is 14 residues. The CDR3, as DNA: TGTGCCACCCACGCCGGGACTATATACAATGAGCAGTTCTTC. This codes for CATHAGTIYNEQFF. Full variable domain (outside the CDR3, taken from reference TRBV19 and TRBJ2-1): DGGITQSPKYLFRKEGQNVTLSCEQNLNHDAMYWYRQDPGQGLRLIYYSQIVNDFQKGDIAEGYSVSREKKESFPLTVTSAQKNPTAFYLCATHAGTIYNEQFFGPGTRLTVL.

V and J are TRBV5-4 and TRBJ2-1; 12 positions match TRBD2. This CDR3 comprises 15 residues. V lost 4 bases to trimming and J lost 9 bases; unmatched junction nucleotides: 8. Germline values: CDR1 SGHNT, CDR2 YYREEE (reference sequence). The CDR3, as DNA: TGTGCCAGCAGCCCAAAGACTAGCGGGAGTACTGAGCAGTTCTTC. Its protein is CASSPKTSGSTEQFF.

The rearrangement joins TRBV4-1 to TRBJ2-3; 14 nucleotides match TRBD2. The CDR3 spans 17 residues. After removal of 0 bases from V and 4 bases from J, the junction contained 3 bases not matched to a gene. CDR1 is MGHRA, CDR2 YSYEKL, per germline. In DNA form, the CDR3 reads TGCGCCAGCAGCCAAGACGGGACTAGCGGGAGCGCAGATACGCAGTATTTT. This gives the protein CASSQDGTSGSADTQYF.

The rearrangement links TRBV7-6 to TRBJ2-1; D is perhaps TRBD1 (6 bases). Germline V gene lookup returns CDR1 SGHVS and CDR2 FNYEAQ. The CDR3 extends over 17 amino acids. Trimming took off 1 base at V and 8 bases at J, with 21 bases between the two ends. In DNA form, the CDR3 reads TGTGCCAGCAGCTTAGGCGCCAGGGGAGTAAGGTTGTATGAGCAGTTCTTC. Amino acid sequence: CASSLGARGVRLYEQFF.